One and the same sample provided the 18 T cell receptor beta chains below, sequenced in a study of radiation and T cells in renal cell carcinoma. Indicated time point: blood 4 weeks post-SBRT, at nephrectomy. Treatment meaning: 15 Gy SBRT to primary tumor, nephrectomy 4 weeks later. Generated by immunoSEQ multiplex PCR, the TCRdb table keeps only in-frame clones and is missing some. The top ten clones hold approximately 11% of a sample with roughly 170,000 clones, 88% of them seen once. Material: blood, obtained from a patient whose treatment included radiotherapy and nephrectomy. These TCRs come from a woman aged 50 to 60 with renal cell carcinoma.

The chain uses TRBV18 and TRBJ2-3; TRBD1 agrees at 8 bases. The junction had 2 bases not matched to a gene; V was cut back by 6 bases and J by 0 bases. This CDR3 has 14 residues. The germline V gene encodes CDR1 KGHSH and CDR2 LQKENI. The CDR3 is CASSRTGSTDTQYF. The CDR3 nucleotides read TGTGCCAGCTCCCGGACAGGGAGCACAGATACGCAGTATTTT.

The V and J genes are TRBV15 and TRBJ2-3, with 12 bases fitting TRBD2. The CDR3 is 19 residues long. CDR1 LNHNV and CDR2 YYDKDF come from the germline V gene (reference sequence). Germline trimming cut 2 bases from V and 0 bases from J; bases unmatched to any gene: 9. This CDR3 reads CATSRSIWTSGESTDTQYF. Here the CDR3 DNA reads TGTGCCACCAGCAGATCCATATGGACTAGCGGGGAGAGCACAGATACGCAGTATTTT.

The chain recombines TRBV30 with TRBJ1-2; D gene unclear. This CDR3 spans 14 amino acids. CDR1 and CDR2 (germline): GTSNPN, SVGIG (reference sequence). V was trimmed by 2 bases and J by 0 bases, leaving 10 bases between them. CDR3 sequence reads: CAWSPLGTNYGYTF. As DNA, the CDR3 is TGTGCCTGGAGTCCCCTCGGTACTAACTATGGCTACACCTTC.

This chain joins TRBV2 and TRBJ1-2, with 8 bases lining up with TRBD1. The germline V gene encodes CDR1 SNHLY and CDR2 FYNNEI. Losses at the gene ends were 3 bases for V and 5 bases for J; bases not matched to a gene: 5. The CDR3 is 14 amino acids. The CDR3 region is CASSEVQGGYGYTF. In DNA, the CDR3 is TGTGCCAGCAGTGAGGTACAGGGGGGTTATGGCTACACCTTC.

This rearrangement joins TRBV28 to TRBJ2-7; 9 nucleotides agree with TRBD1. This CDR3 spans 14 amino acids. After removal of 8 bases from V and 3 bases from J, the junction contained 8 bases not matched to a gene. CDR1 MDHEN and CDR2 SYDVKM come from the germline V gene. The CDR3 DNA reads TGTGCCAGCCAACCCCCGGGACAGGGCTACGAGCAGTACTTC. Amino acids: CASQPPGQGYEQYF.

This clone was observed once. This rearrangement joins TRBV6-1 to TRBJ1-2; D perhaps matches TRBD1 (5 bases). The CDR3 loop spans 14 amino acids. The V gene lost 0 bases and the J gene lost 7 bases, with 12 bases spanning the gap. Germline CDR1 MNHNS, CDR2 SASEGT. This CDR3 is CASSEALRGAGYTF. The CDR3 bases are TGTGCCAGCAGTGAAGCGCTGAGAGGGGCTGGCTACACCTTC.

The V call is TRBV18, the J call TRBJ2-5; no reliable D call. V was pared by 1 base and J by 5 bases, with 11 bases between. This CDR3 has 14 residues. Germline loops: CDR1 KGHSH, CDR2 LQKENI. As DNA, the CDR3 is TGTGCCAGCTCACCACTTCGAGCTTCTGAGACCCAGTACTTC. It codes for CASSPLRASETQYF.

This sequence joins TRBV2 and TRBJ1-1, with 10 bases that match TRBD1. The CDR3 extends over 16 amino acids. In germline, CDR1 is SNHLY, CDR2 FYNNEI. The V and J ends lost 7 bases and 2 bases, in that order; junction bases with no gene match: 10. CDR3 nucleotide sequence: TGTGCCAGCAAGTCGACAGGGGGCATCGGAAACACTGAAGCTTTCTTT. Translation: CASKSTGGIGNTEAFF.

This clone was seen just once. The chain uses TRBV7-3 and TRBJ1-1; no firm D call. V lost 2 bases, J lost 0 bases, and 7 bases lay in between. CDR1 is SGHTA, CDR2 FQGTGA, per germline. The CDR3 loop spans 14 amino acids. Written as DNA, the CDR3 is TGTGCCAGCAGCTTATCTTACGTGAACACTGAAGCTTTCTTT. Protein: CASSLSYVNTEAFF.

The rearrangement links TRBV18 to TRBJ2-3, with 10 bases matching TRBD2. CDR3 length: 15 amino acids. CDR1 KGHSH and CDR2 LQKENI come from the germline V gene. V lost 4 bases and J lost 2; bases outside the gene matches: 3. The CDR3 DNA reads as TGTGCCAGCTCACTAACTAGCGGGACCACAGATACGCAGTATTTT. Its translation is CASSLTSGTTDTQYF.

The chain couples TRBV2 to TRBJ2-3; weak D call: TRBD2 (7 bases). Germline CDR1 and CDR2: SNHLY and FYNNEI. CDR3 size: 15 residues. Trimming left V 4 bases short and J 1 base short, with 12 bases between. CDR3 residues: CASSGAGARTDTQYF. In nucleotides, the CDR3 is TGTGCCAGCAGTGGGGCGGGGGCCCGCACAGATACGCAGTATTTT.

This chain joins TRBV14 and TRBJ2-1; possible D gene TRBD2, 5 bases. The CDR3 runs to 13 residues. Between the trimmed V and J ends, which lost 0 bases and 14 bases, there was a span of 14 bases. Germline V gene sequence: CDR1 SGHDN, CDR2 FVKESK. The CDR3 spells CASSQELRGREFF. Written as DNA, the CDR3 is TGTGCCAGCAGCCAAGAACTCCGGGGAAGAGAGTTCTTC.

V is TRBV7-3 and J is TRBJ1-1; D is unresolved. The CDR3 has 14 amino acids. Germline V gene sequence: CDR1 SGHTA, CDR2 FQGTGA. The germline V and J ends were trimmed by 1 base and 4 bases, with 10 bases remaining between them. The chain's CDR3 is CASSLKVFGTEAFF. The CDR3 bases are TGTGCCAGCAGCTTAAAGGTGTTCGGCACTGAAGCTTTCTTT.

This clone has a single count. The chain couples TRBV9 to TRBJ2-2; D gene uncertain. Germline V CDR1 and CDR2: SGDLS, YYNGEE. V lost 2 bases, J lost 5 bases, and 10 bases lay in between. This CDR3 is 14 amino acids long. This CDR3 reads CASSVPGGTGELFF. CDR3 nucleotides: TGTGCCAGCAGCGTGCCGGGTGGGACCGGGGAGCTGTTTTTT.

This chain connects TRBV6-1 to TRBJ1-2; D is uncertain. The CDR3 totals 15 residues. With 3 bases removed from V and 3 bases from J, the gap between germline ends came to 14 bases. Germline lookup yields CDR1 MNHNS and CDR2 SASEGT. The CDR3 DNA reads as TGTGCCAGCAGTGACGGGTCAACCGGGGACTATGGCTACACCTTC. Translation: CASSDGSTGDYGYTF.

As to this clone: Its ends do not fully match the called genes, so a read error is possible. CDR3 nucleotides: TGCAGCGTGGAAGATGGTACAGATACGCAGTATTTT. It codes for CSVEDGTDTQYF. This chain uses TRBV29-1 with TRBJ2-3; unclear D gene. The CDR3 extends over 12 amino acids. The germline V gene encodes CDR1 SQVTM and CDR2 ANQGSEA.

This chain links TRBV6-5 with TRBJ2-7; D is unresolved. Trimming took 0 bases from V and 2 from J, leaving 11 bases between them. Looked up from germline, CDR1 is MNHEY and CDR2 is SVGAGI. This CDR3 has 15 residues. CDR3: CASSYSKGTTYEQYF. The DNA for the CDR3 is TGTGCCAGCAGTTACTCTAAAGGTACCACCTACGAGCAGTACTTC.

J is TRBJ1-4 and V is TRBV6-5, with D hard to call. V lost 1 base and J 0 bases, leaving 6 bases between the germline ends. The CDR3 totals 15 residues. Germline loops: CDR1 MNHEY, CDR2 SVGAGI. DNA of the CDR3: TGTGCCAGCAGTTACTTTGGTGCAACTAATGAAAAACTGTTTTTT. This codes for CASSYFGATNEKLFF.